This is a list of T cell receptor beta chains from one sample in a study of blood T cell repertoires in COVID-19. Clones were read by immunoSEQ multiplex PCR, and TCRdb kept only the in-frame ones, dropping some. The repertoire holds about 250,000 clones, with about four fifths as singletons. Source material: peripheral blood. These receptors were obtained from an older man with acute or convalescent COVID-19. The CDR3 runs from the conserved cysteine through the conserved F or W. Each record gives: clone size, V gene, D gene, J gene, CDR3 DNA, CDR3 protein. D genes are given only for firm matches. The listing skips clone size in some rows; elsewhere it reads once, few, many or a size class.

clone_size: NA
v_call: TRBV12-5
d_call: NA
j_call: TRBJ1-2
cdr3_nt: TGTGCTAGTGGTTTGTATTCACGGGGGGGCTACACCTTC
cdr3_aa: CASGLYSRGGYTF

clone_size: NA
v_call: TRBV5-1
d_call: TRBD2
j_call: TRBJ2-3
cdr3_nt: TGCGCCAGCAGCTTGCAAGGCGGGGGGGCCCGCCCCAGGGTCAATACGCAGTATTTT
cdr3_aa: CASSLQGGGARPRVNTQYF

clone_size: NA
v_call: TRBV24-1
d_call: NA
j_call: TRBJ1-5
cdr3_nt: TGTGCCACCAGTGATGTTAGACAGGCTAGCAATCAGCCCCAGCATTTT
cdr3_aa: CATSDVRQASNQPQHF

clone_size: NA
v_call: TRBV19
d_call: TRBD2
j_call: TRBJ2-7
cdr3_nt: TGTGCCAGTAGTAGGGCTAGCGGGGCCTCCTACGAGCAGTACTTC
cdr3_aa: CASSRASGASYEQYF

clone_size: few
v_call: TRBV14
d_call: TRBD1
j_call: TRBJ1-1
cdr3_nt: TGTGCCAGCAGCCAGGACAGGGGGACCACTGAAGCTTTCTTT
cdr3_aa: CASSQDRGTTEAFF

clone_size: NA
v_call: TRBV6-6
d_call: NA
j_call: TRBJ1-3
cdr3_nt: TGTGCCAGCAGTTACCCAGGGACTGGAAACACCATATATTTT
cdr3_aa: CASSYPGTGNTIYF

clone_size: once
v_call: TRBV6-1
d_call: TRBD1
j_call: TRBJ1-1
cdr3_nt: TGTGCCAGCAGTGAACGGACAGGCGGCACTGAAGCTTTCTTT
cdr3_aa: CASSERTGGTEAFF

clone_size: NA
v_call: TRBV28
d_call: NA
j_call: TRBJ2-7
cdr3_nt: TGTGCCAGCAGTTCCCCCACAACCCTCCTTAACGAGCAGTACTTC
cdr3_aa: CASSSPTTLLNEQYF

clone_size: NA
v_call: TRBV5-1
d_call: TRBD1
j_call: TRBJ1-2
cdr3_nt: TGCGCCAGCAGGGTAACAGGGGACTATGGCTACACCTTC
cdr3_aa: CASRVTGDYGYTF

clone_size: NA
v_call: TRBV7-7
d_call: TRBD1
j_call: TRBJ2-2
cdr3_nt: TGTGCCAGCAGCATTTCACCGGGACAGGGTTCCGGGGAGCTGTTTTTT
cdr3_aa: CASSISPGQGSGELFF